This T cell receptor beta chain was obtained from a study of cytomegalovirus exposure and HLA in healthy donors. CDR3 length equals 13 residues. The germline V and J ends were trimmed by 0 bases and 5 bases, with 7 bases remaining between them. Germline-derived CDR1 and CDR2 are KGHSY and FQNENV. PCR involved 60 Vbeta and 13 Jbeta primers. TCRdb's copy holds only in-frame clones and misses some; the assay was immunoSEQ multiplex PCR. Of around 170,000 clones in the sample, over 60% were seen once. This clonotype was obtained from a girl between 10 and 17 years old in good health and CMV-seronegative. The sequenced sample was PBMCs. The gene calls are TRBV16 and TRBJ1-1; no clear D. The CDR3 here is CASSQSGGTEAFF. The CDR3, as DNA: TGTGCCAGCAGCCAATCCGGAGGGACTGAAGCTTTCTTT. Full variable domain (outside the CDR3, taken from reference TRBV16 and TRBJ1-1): GEEVAQTPKHLVRGEGQKAKLYCAPIKGHSYVFWYQQVLKNEFKFLISFQNENVFDETGMPKERFSAKCLPNSPCSLEIQATKLEDSAVYFCASSQSGGTEAFFGQGTRLTVV.